Listed below are T cell receptor beta chains from one sample, sequenced in a study of T cells in tuberculosis. Measured with immunoSEQ multiplex PCR; TCRdb has only the in-frame clones, and not every one. The sample has about 44,000 clones; roughly 96% are singletons. Sequencing was carried out using PBMCs. These receptors all come from a donor aged 5-35 years with latent tuberculosis or without tuberculosis infection. Both conserved end residues are part of each CDR3. The D gene is left open where the match is weak. Clone size is stated in some rows and not others, as once, few, many or a class when expanded.

D	V	size	J	DNA	CDR3
TRBD2	TRBV5-4	NA	TRBJ2-7	TGTGCCAGCAGCTTGGCGGCGGGAGGGCCTCTCGAGCAGTACTTC	CASSLAAGGPLEQYF
TRBD1	TRBV7-8	once	TRBJ1-3	TGTGCCAGCAGCCGATACGACAGGGGATTTGAAAACACCATATATTTT	CASSRYDRGFENTIYF
TRBD1	TRBV7-2	NA	TRBJ1-2	TGTGCCAGCAGCCCCGGGACAGTCGGTGGCTACACCTTC	CASSPGTVGGYTF
TRBD1	TRBV7-2	NA	TRBJ1-2	TGTGCCAGCAGCTTAGTGGAGGGGGCGGGATATGGCTACACCTTC	CASSLVEGAGYGYTF
NA	TRBV19	NA	TRBJ2-1	TGTGCCAGTAGCATGTCCAGTCCCAGCTCCTACAATGAGCAGTTCTTC	CASSMSSPSSYNEQFF
NA	TRBV11-1	once	TRBJ1-1	TGTGCCAGCCGGAGGGGTACTGAAGCTTTCTTT	CASRRGTEAFF
NA	TRBV14	NA	TRBJ2-3	TGTGCCAGCAGCCAGGCCAGACCTCTAGATACGGTGTTTTTT	CASSQARPLDTVFF
NA	TRBV4-1	NA	TRBJ2-5	TGCGCCAGCAGCCAAGTGGTCGGACACGTCGGCGAGACCCAGTACTTC	CASSQVVGHVGETQYF
NA	TRBV19	NA	TRBJ2-3	TGTGCCAGTAGCCCGGAGGCCGTAGATACGCAGTATTTT	CASSPEAVDTQYF
TRBD2	TRBV5-6	NA	TRBJ2-3	TGTGCCAGCAGCTTGGCAGGACTAGGCACAGATACGCAGTATTTT	CASSLAGLGTDTQYF
NA	TRBV30	NA	TRBJ2-5	TGTGCCTGGAGTGTAGGGACTGGAGAGACCCAGTACTTC	CAWSVGTGETQYF
TRBD1	TRBV14	NA	TRBJ2-3	TGTGCCAGCAGTCAAGTCCCGGGACAGGCGGGTACGCAGTATTTT	CASSQVPGQAGTQYF
NA	TRBV19	NA	TRBJ2-2	TGTGCCAGTACCCGGACAGTTATTCTCGGGGAGCTGTTTTTT	CASTRTVILGELFF
NA	TRBV6-6	NA	TRBJ2-1	TGTGCCAGCACTACCCGGGTTAATGAGCAGTTCTTC	CASTTRVNEQFF
TRBD2	TRBV14	NA	TRBJ2-2	TGTGCCAGCAGCCAAGACGGGGTACTAGCGGGAACCGGGGAGCTGTTTTTT	CASSQDGVLAGTGELFF
TRBD2	TRBV19	NA	TRBJ2-7	TGTGCCAGTAGTATCCAAGCGGGAAATCGGGAGCAGTACTTC	CASSIQAGNREQYF
NA	TRBV4-1	NA	TRBJ1-2	TGCGCCAGCAGCCAAGTAGCCAGAACGACCTATGGCTACACCTTC	CASSQVARTTYGYTF
TRBD1	TRBV6-6	NA	TRBJ1-3	TGTGCCACTGGACAGGTAGACTCCTCTGGAAACACCATATATTTT	CATGQVDSSGNTIYF
TRBD2	TRBV30	NA	TRBJ2-7	TGTGCCTGGGGGGCCGGGACTAGCGGGACCTACGAGCAGTACTTC	CAWGAGTSGTYEQYF
NA	TRBV2	once	TRBJ1-1	TGTGCCAGCAGTCCCCAGGGAGGGAAGACTGAAGCTTTCTTT	CASSPQGGKTEAFF
TRBD1	TRBV4-1	once	TRBJ1-3	TGCGCCAGCAGCCAAACAGGGGCGCGGGGAAACACCATATATTTT	CASSQTGARGNTIYF
NA	TRBV4-1	NA	TRBJ2-2	TGCGCCAGCAGCCCGGAGGGGGGGGCGAACACCGGGGAGCTGTTTTTT	CASSPEGGANTGELFF
TRBD1	TRBV7-2	NA	TRBJ1-2	TGTGCCAGCAGCTTGACCCGGGACAGGGTCCTCGATGGCTACACCTTC	CASSLTRDRVLDGYTF
NA	TRBV7-2	NA	TRBJ1-2	TGTGCCAGCAGCCACTTCAGGGGTTACAACTATGGCTACACCTTC	CASSHFRGYNYGYTF